Each of the 26 T cell receptor beta chains below was sequenced from the same sample in a study of blood T cell repertoires in COVID-19. The protocol was immunoSEQ multiplex PCR, while the TCRdb copy is restricted to in-frame clones and leaves out a portion. The sample lists 120,000 to 150,000 clones; roughly 89% were seen once. The material sequenced was peripheral blood. The source of these receptors is a woman in her fifties or sixties with acute or convalescent COVID-19.

In nucleotides, the CDR3 is TGTGCCAGCAGCTTAATTTCGGTTAACACTGAAGCTTTCTTT. Protein product: CASSLISVNTEAFF. V gene TRBV5-4 combines with J gene TRBJ1-1; no clear D gene. CDR3 length: 14 residues. CDR1 and CDR2 from the germline V gene are SGHNT and YYREEE (reference sequence). V shed 2 bases and J shed 2 bases, with 10 bases lying between them.

This chain links TRBV6-5 with TRBJ2-2, with 8 nucleotides matching TRBD1. CDR1 and CDR2 (germline): MNHEY, SVGAGI. V shed 10 bases, J shed 6 bases, and the junction held 10 bases outside the gene matches. The CDR3 covers 14 residues. CDR3 amino acids: CAILGQGKAGELFF. CDR3 nucleotides: TGTGCCATCCTAGGACAGGGTAAAGCCGGGGAGCTGTTTTTT.

The rearrangement joins TRBV15 to TRBJ2-1; 9 nucleotides agree with TRBD1. J was trimmed by 2 bases and V by 5 bases; bases with no gene match: 1. This CDR3 has 14 amino acids. Germline V gene data show CDR1 as LNHNV and CDR2 as YYDKDF (reference sequence). The DNA of the CDR3 is TGTGCCACCAGCGACAGGGGGACCTACAATGAGCAGTTCTTC. It encodes CATSDRGTYNEQFF.

This clone was detected once. The chain has TRBV7-7 and TRBJ2-7; 8 bases match TRBD2. V was pared by 1 base and J by 0 bases, with 2 bases of the junction left unmatched. Per germline, CDR1 SSHAT and CDR2 FNYEAQ (reference sequence). This CDR3 is built from 15 residues. The CDR3 bases are TGTGCCAGCAGCTTAGGCGGGGGGAGCTCCTACGAGCAGTACTTC. It codes for CASSLGGGSSYEQYF.

In this sample, this clone turned up once. The chain uses TRBV15 and TRBJ2-7; D may be TRBD1 (5 bases). V dropped 2 bases and J dropped 0 bases, with 11 bases sitting between them. Per germline, CDR1 LNHNV and CDR2 YYDKDF (reference sequence). The length of the CDR3 is 15 residues. The CDR3 sequence is CATSRSRGNSYEQYF. The CDR3 region has the DNA TGTGCCACCAGCAGAAGTAGGGGCAACTCCTACGAGCAGTACTTC.

The chain recombines TRBV7-3 with TRBJ2-2; D ambiguous. V was cut by 0 bases and J by 1 base, with 6 bases left in between. Germline V gene data show CDR1 as SGHTA and CDR2 as FQGTGA. This CDR3 has 15 residues. CDR3 DNA: TGTGCCAGCAGCTTAACTAGCCTGAACACCGGGGAGCTGTTTTTT. This sequence encodes CASSLTSLNTGELFF.

Written as DNA, the CDR3 is TGTGCCAGCAGTGAACATGGAAACACCATATATTTT. Protein: CASSEHGNTIYF. The chain recombines TRBV6-1 with TRBJ1-3; no clear D gene. Trimming cost V 2 bases and J 3 bases, with 2 bases left between them. The CDR3 has 12 amino acids. Per germline, CDR1 MNHNS and CDR2 SASEGT.

The rearrangement uses TRBV13 and TRBJ2-1, with a tentative D call TRBD1 (5 bases). V was pared by 2 bases and J by 1 base, with 9 bases between. Germline V CDR1 and CDR2: PRHDT, FYEKMQ (reference sequence). This CDR3 spans 15 amino acids. The CDR3 loop is CASSLQRGSYNEQFF. As DNA, the CDR3 is TGTGCCAGCAGCTTACAAAGGGGTTCCTACAATGAGCAGTTCTTC. The full variable domain, rest sourced from reference TRBV13 and TRBJ2-1, is AAGVIQSPRHLIKEKRETATLKCYPIPRHDTVYWYQQGPGQDPQFLISFYEKMQSDKGSIPDRFSAQQFSDYHSELNMSSLELGDSALYFCASSLQRGSYNEQFFGPGTRLTVL.

The gene calls are TRBV11-2 and TRBJ2-5, with a weak D call TRBD1 (6 bases). The germline CDR1 and CDR2 sequences are SGHAT and FQNNGV. CDR3 length: 14 amino acids. V lost 5 bases and J 2 bases, leaving 12 bases between the germline ends. The CDR3 nucleotides are TGTGCCAGCAGCCCCCGGACAGTACAAGAGACCCAGTACTTC. As protein: CASSPRTVQETQYF.

The chain recombines TRBV19 with TRBJ1-1, with no clear D. The CDR3 extends over 14 amino acids. Between the trimmed V and J ends, which lost 1 base and 0 bases, there was a span of 6 bases. Germline V gene sequence: CDR1 LNHDA, CDR2 SQIVND (reference sequence). The CDR3 DNA reads as TGTGCCAGTAGTATAGCACGGTTGAACACTGAAGCTTTCTTT. Residues: CASSIARLNTEAFF.

The chain joins TRBV29-1 to TRBJ2-2; a possible D gene is TRBD2 (6 bases). The CDR3 contains 14 residues. V was trimmed by 5 bases and J by 5 bases, leaving 15 bases between them. Germline values: CDR1 SQVTM, CDR2 ANQGSEA. CDR3 bases: TGCAGCGTTTTATCAACAGGAGGGACCGGGGAGCTGTTTTTT. Residues: CSVLSTGGTGELFF.

This chain joins TRBV19 and TRBJ2-2; 11 bases are a match to TRBD1. CDR3 length equals 16 residues. Per germline, CDR1 LNHDA and CDR2 SQIVND (reference sequence). Unmatched junction bases numbered 7, after V lost 3 bases and J lost 7 bases. CDR3 amino acids: CASSIRRTGGLGELFF. CDR3 sequence (DNA): TGTGCCAGTAGTATTCGAAGGACAGGGGGCCTCGGGGAGCTGTTTTTT.

In its sample, this clone was seen a few times. V usage is TRBV5-1 and J usage is TRBJ1-2, with D unresolved. The CDR3 is made up of 15 amino acids. V lost 4 bases, J lost 2 bases, and 15 bases lay in between. Germline loops: CDR1 SGHRS, CDR2 YFSETQ. As DNA, the CDR3 is TGCGCCAGCAGCCCGAACAGAGCATTAAACTATGGCTACACCTTC. This codes for CASSPNRALNYGYTF.

This rearrangement joins TRBV2 to TRBJ1-1; D may be TRBD1 (6 bases). Trimming removed 7 bases from V and 1 base from J, with 16 bases in between. The CDR3 covers 15 residues. The germline V gene has CDR1 SNHLY and CDR2 FYNNEI. The CDR3 region is CASMKASGANTEAFF. The CDR3 DNA reads TGTGCCAGCATGAAGGCTTCAGGGGCGAACACTGAAGCTTTCTTT.

CDR3 bases: TGTGCCAGCAGTGCACCGGGACAGGTTAATTCACCCCTCCACTTT. It is translated as CASSAPGQVNSPLHF. V and J are TRBV27 and TRBJ1-6; 8 positions agree with TRBD1. V lost 5 bases to trimming and J lost 6 bases; unmatched junction nucleotides: 6. The CDR3 contains 15 residues. Germline CDR1 reads MNHEY; CDR2 reads SMNVEV (reference sequence).

The chain joins TRBV7-7 to TRBJ1-3; tentatively, D is TRBD1 (5 bases). The ends were cut back, 1 base at V and 0 bases at J, with 13 bases in the middle. The CDR3 contains 17 residues. Per the germline V gene, CDR1 is SSHAT and CDR2 is FNYEAQ (reference sequence). CDR3 nucleotides: TGTGCCAGCAGCTTAGGGGGGACGGGGGACTCTGGAAACACCATATATTTT. Translated, it gives CASSLGGTGDSGNTIYF.

The V and J genes are TRBV9 and TRBJ1-5; a possible D gene is TRBD1 (5 bases). This CDR3 has 15 amino acids. V lost 4 bases to trimming and J lost 1 base, with 12 bases between them. From germline, CDR1 is SGDLS and CDR2 YYNGEE. The CDR3 coding sequence is TGTGCCAGCAGCCCAAGGGGTCAAAGCAATCAGCCCCAGCATTTT. This codes for CASSPRGQSNQPQHF. The full variable domain, its missing parts supplied by reference TRBV9 and TRBJ1-5, is DSGVTQTPKHLITATGQRVTLRCSPRSGDLSVYWYQQSLDQGLQFLIQYYNGEERAKGNILERFSAQQFPDLHSELNLSSLELGDSALYFCASSPRGQSNQPQHFGDGTRLSIL.

As to this clone: The same CDR3 arises from other DNA sequences in this sample as well. This chain joins TRBV27 and TRBJ1-1; TRBD1 agrees at 9 bases. The germline CDR1 and CDR2 sequences are MNHEY and SMNVEV (reference sequence). Unmatched junction bases numbered 7, after V lost 6 bases and J lost 5 bases. The CDR3 totals 14 residues. In DNA form, the CDR3 reads TGTGCCAGCAGCCGGGGACAGGGAAAAACTGAAGCTTTCTTT. Its protein is CASSRGQGKTEAFF.

The gene calls are TRBV6-6 and TRBJ2-1; TRBD2 might be the D (5 bases). Trimming left V 8 bases short and J 0 bases short, with 14 bases between. The germline gives CDR1 MNHNY, CDR2 SVGAGI (reference sequence). The length of the CDR3 is 15 residues. The chain's CDR3 is CASGVWTHSYNEQFF. As DNA, the CDR3 is TGTGCCAGCGGGGTTTGGACTCACTCCTACAATGAGCAGTTCTTC.

This clone has a single count. This chain uses TRBV5-1 with TRBJ1-1; D not resolved. V lost 0 bases and J 11 bases, leaving 17 bases between the germline ends. Germline-derived CDR1 and CDR2 are SGHRS and YFSETQ. The CDR3 has 14 residues. The CDR3 sequence is CASSLERAERGAFF. The CDR3 nucleotides read TGCGCCAGCAGCTTGGAACGGGCTGAACGAGGGGCTTTCTTT.

The chain uses TRBV10-1 and TRBJ2-5, with TRBD2 matching over 11 bases. The CDR3 extends over 14 amino acids. Germline CDR1 reads WNHNN; CDR2 reads SYGVQD (reference sequence). With 6 bases clipped from V and 4 bases from J, the junction kept 4 bases outside the gene matches. CDR3 loop: CASSPGLAGETQYF. CDR3 sequence (DNA): TGCGCCAGCAGCCCAGGACTAGCGGGAGAGACCCAGTACTTC.

This CDR3 reads CAWRSTGGDQPQHF. CDR3 bases: TGTGCCTGGAGGAGTACAGGGGGCGATCAGCCCCAGCATTTT. V gene TRBV30 combines with J gene TRBJ1-5; 9 nucleotides align to TRBD1. After removal of 3 bases from V and 5 bases from J, the junction contained 5 bases not matched to a gene. From germline, CDR1 is GTSNPN and CDR2 SVGIG (reference sequence). This CDR3 comprises 14 residues.

This chain links TRBV24-1 with TRBJ2-1; weak D call: TRBD2 (6 bases). This CDR3 has 12 residues. Germline CDR1 KGHDR, CDR2 SFDVKD. The ends were cut back, 9 bases at V and 7 bases at J, with 12 bases in the middle. CDR3 sequence (DNA): TGTGCCACCTCGGGACTGACAAATGAGCAGTTCTTC. This sequence encodes CATSGLTNEQFF.

This sequence joins TRBV5-1 and TRBJ2-7; TRBD1 agrees at 8 bases. Germline V gene lookup returns CDR1 SGHRS and CDR2 YFSETQ. The CDR3 runs 14 residues. With 3 bases clipped from V and 7 bases from J, the junction kept 9 bases outside the gene matches. CDR3 in DNA: TGCGCCAGCAGCTCCAGCCCAGGGGGCGGAGAGCAGTACTTC. Protein sequence: CASSSSPGGGEQYF.

The rearrangement links TRBV11-3 to TRBJ1-1, with 7 nucleotides matching TRBD1. This CDR3 is 13 amino acids long. Germline CDR1 SGHNT, CDR2 YENEEA. J lost 4 bases, V lost 1 base, and 0 bases had no gene match. CDR3 nucleotide sequence: TGTGCCAGCAGCTTAGCAGGGGGCACTGAAGCTTTCTTT. Residues: CASSLAGGTEAFF.

CDR3 loop: CASRDTDRGRDTQYF. The CDR3 coding sequence is TGTGCCAGTAGGGATACGGACAGGGGGAGGGATACGCAGTATTTT. The chain employs TRBV19 and TRBJ2-3; 10 positions agree with TRBD1. CDR1 and CDR2 from the germline V gene are LNHDA and SQIVND (reference sequence). J was trimmed by 6 bases and V by 6 bases; bases with no gene match: 9. The CDR3 is made up of 15 amino acids.